Each of the 10 T cell receptor beta chains below was sequenced from the same sample in a study of T cell changes during pregnancy in multiple sclerosis. The data were produced by immunoSEQ multiplex PCR, yet TCRdb's version contains in-frame clones alone and is incomplete. The table records 20,000 to 25,000 clones, 70% to 90% of them present only once. Sample: CD8+ T cells from peripheral blood mononuclear cells, taken in the second trimester of pregnancy. These receptors were taken from a female donor in good health, enrolled as a control in a pregnancy study.

The V call is TRBV4-1, the J call TRBJ1-5; D gene ambiguous. The V and J ends lost 6 bases and 0 bases respectively, with 12 bases between them. The CDR3 runs to 15 residues. CDR1 MGHRA and CDR2 YSYEKL come from the germline V gene. The CDR3 DNA is TGCGCCAGCAGGGAGGCAGATATTAGCAATCAGCCCCAGCATTTT. It encodes CASREADISNQPQHF.

V and J are TRBV4-1 and TRBJ1-1; D not resolved. Looked up from germline, CDR1 is MGHRA and CDR2 is YSYEKL. V lost 0 bases, J lost 6 bases, and 23 bases lay in between. This CDR3 has 18 amino acids. DNA for the CDR3: TGCGCCAGCAGCCAAGAGGGCCAGCCCTGGAACGGGAGATCTGAAGCTTTCTTT. Its protein product is CASSQEGQPWNGRSEAFF.

V is TRBV27 and J is TRBJ2-1; 9 bases map to TRBD1. The V and J ends lost 5 bases and 1 base, in that order; junction bases with no gene match: 3. Germline V gene data show CDR1 as MNHEY and CDR2 as SMNVEV (reference sequence). This CDR3 is 15 amino acids long. For the CDR3, the DNA is TGTGCCAGCAGTCGCGGGACAGGGTCCTACAATGAGCAGTTCTTC. As protein: CASSRGTGSYNEQFF.

The chain is built from TRBV11-3 and TRBJ2-7, with TRBD2 matching over 10 bases. This CDR3 is 18 amino acids long. Losses at the gene ends were 5 bases for V and 2 bases for J; bases not matched to a gene: 15. Germline CDR1 reads SGHNT; CDR2 reads YENEEA. CDR3 bases: TGTGCCAGCAGCCCCAGACTAGCGGGCACGATCTCAGCCTACGAGCAGTACTTC. Residues: CASSPRLAGTISAYEQYF.

The sample holds one count of this clone. This chain connects TRBV15 to TRBJ2-7; 11 positions agree with TRBD2. The CDR3 sequence is 15 residues long. Unmatched junction bases numbered 4, after V lost 4 bases and J lost 2 bases. Germline V gene data show CDR1 as LNHNV and CDR2 as YYDKDF (reference sequence). The chain's CDR3 is CATSTTSGGTYEQYF. The CDR3 DNA reads TGTGCCACCAGCACTACTAGCGGGGGCACCTACGAGCAGTACTTC.

The V and J genes are TRBV27 and TRBJ2-5; 9 nucleotides agree with TRBD2. The CDR3 runs 15 residues. CDR1 and CDR2 from the germline V gene are MNHEY and SMNVEV (reference sequence). The trim removed 5 bases at V and 5 bases at J, leaving 9 bases unmatched. As DNA, the CDR3 is TGTGCCAGCAGTGTGACTAGCGGTTCATGGGAGACCCAGTACTTC. Its translation is CASSVTSGSWETQYF.

This chain links TRBV7-9 with TRBJ1-2, with a tentative D call TRBD1 (6 bases). The V gene's germline CDR1 is SEHNR and CDR2 FQNEAQ (reference sequence). The CDR3 extends over 18 amino acids. Trimming pared 2 bases from V and 4 bases from J, leaving 23 bases between. The CDR3 spells CASSLPLGIGGASYGYTF. The CDR3 region has the DNA TGTGCCAGCAGCTTACCCTTGGGGATAGGGGGAGCCTCCTATGGCTACACCTTC.

The chain couples TRBV10-3 to TRBJ1-2; tentatively, D is TRBD1 (5 bases). The length of the CDR3 is 17 residues. Germline values: CDR1 ENHRY, CDR2 SYGVKD. Trimming took 3 bases from V and 4 from J, leaving 21 bases between them. The CDR3 coding sequence is TGTGCCATCAGTGATTTAAGACCGACAGAAGGTAGCTATGGCTACACCTTC. Residues: CAISDLRPTEGSYGYTF.

The CDR3 coding sequence is TGTGCCAGCAGCCTCCCCCACAACAGGGCTTATAGCAATCAGCCCCAGCATTTT. Protein: CASSLPHNRAYSNQPQHF. The rearrangement links TRBV28 to TRBJ1-5, with TRBD1 as a possible D gene (6 bases). Germline values: CDR1 MDHEN, CDR2 SYDVKM. The CDR3 runs to 18 residues. V was pared by 6 bases and J by 0 bases, with 21 bases between.

The CDR3 is CASSLGGRGKGTEAFF. The DNA for the CDR3 is TGTGCCAGCAGCTTGGGGGGTCGGGGGAAGGGCACTGAAGCTTTCTTT. This chain connects TRBV11-2 to TRBJ1-1, with TRBD1 as a possible D gene (5 bases). Germline loops: CDR1 SGHAT, CDR2 FQNNGV. The ends were cut back, 3 bases at V and 4 bases at J, with 18 bases in the middle. This CDR3 is 16 amino acids long.